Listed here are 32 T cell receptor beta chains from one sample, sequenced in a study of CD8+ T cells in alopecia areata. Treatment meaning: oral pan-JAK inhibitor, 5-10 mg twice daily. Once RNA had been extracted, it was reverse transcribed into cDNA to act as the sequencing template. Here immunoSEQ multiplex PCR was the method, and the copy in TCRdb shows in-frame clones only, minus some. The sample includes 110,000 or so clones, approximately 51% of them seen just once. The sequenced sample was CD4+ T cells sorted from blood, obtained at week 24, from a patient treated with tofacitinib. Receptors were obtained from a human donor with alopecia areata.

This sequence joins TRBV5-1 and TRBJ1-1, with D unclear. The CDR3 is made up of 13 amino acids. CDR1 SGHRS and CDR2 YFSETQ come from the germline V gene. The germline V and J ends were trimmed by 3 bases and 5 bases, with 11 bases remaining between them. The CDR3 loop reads CASSSSLTTEAFF. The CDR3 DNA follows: TGCGCCAGCAGCTCGTCTTTGACTACTGAAGCTTTCTTT. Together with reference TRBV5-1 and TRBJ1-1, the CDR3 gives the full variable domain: KAGVTQTPRYLIKTRGQQVTLSCSPISGHRSVSWYQQTPGQGLQFLFEYFSETQRNKGNFPGRFSGRQFSNSRSEMNVSTLELGDSALYLCASSSSLTTEAFFGQGTRLTVV.

The CDR3: CASSEFGTSGKGDTQYF. For the CDR3, the DNA is TGTGCCAGCAGTGAATTCGGGACTAGCGGGAAGGGAGATACGCAGTATTTT. This chain connects TRBV2 to TRBJ2-3, with 13 bases that match TRBD2. V trimming: 2 bases; J trimming: 5 bases; junction bases outside the gene matches: 7. Germline V lookup: CDR1 SNHLY, CDR2 FYNNEI. The CDR3 totals 17 residues.

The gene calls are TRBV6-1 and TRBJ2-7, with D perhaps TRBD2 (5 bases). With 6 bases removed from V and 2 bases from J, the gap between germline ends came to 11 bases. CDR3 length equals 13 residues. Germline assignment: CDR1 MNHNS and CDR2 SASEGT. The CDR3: CASREVRAYEQYF. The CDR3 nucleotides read TGTGCCAGCAGGGAGGTAAGGGCCTACGAGCAGTACTTC.

This CDR3 reads CASSVTGAGETQYF. For the CDR3, the DNA is TGCGCCAGCAGCGTGACAGGGGCCGGAGAGACCCAGTACTTC. This chain connects TRBV5-1 to TRBJ2-5; TRBD1 matches 8 bases. The CDR3 has 14 residues. Trimming cost V 4 bases and J 4 bases; bases outside gene matches: 6. CDR1 and CDR2 (germline): SGHRS, YFSETQ.

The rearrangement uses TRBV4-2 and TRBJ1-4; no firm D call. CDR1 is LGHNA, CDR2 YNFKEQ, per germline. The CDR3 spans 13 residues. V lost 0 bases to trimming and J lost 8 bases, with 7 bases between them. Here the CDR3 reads CASSQEAVEKLFF. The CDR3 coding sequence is TGTGCCAGCAGCCAAGAAGCCGTGGAAAAACTGTTTTTT.

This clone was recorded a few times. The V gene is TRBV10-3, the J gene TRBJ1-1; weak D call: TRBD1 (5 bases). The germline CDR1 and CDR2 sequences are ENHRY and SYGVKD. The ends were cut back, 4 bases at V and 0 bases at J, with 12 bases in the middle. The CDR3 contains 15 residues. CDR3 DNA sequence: TGTGCCATCAGTGTGAGGGGAATGATGAACACTGAAGCTTTCTTT. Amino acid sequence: CAISVRGMMNTEAFF.

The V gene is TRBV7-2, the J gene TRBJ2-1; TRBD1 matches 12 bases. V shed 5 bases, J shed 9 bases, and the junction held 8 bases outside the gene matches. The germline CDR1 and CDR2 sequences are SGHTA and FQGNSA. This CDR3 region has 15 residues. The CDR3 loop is CASSLRDRGRGEQFF. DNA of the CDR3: TGTGCCAGCAGCCTCCGGGACAGGGGGCGGGGTGAGCAGTTCTTC.

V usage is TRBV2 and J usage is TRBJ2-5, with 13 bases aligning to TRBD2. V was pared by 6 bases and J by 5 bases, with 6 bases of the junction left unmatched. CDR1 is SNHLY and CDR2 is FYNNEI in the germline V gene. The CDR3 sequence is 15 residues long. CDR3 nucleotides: TGTGCCAGCAGAATCGAGACTAGCGGGGGGGAGACCCAGTACTTC. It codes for CASRIETSGGETQYF.

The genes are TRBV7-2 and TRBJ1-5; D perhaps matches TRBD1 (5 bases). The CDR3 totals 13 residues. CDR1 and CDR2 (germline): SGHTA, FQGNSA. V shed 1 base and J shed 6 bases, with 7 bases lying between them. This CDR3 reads CASSLEQAQPQHF. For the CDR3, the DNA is TGTGCCAGCAGCTTAGAACAGGCTCAGCCCCAGCATTTT.

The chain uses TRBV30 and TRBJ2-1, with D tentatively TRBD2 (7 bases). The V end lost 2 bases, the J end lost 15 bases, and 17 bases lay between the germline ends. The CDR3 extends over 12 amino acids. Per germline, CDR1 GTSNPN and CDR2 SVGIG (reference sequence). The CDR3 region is CAWSLTDGGLFF. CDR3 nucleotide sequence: TGTGCCTGGAGTCTAACTGACGGGGGGCTGTTCTTC.

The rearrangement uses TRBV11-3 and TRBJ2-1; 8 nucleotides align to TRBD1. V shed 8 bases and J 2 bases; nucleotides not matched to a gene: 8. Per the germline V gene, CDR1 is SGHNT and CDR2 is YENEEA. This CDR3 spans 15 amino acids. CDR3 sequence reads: CASESGTGAYNEQFF. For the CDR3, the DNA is TGTGCCAGCGAATCCGGGACAGGCGCCTACAATGAGCAGTTCTTC.

CDR3 sequence: CAISESVATDTQYF. The DNA for the CDR3 is TGTGCCATCAGTGAGTCGGTTGCCACAGATACGCAGTATTTT. The V gene is TRBV10-3, the J gene TRBJ2-3; D is undetermined. The V end lost 0 bases, the J end lost 2 bases, and 6 bases lay between the germline ends. Looked up from germline, CDR1 is ENHRY and CDR2 is SYGVKD. CDR3 length: 14 residues.

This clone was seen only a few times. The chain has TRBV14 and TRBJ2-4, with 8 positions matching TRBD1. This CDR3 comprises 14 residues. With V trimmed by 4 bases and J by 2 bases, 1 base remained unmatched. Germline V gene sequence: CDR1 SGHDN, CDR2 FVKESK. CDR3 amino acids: CASSRTGTKNIQYF. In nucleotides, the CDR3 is TGTGCCAGCAGCCGGACAGGGACCAAAAACATTCAGTACTTC.

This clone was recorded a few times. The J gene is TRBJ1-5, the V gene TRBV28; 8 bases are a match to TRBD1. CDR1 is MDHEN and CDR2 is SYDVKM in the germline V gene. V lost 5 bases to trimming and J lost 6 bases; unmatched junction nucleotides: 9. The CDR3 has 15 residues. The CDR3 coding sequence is TGTGCCAGCAGTAGTGGACAGGGAGATATTCAGCCCCAGCATTTT. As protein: CASSSGQGDIQPQHF. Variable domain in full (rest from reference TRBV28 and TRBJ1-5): DVKVTQSSRYLVKRTGEKVFLECVQDMDHENMFWYRQDPGLGLRLIYFSYDVKMKEKGDIPEGYSVSREKKERFSLILESASTNQTSMYLCASSSGQGDIQPQHFGDGTRLSIL.

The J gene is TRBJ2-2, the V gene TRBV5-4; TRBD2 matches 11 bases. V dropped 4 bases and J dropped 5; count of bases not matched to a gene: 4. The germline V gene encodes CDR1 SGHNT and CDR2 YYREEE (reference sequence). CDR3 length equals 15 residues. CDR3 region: CASSGGLAVTGELFF. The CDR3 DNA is TGTGCCAGCAGCGGGGGACTAGCGGTTACCGGGGAGCTGTTTTTT.

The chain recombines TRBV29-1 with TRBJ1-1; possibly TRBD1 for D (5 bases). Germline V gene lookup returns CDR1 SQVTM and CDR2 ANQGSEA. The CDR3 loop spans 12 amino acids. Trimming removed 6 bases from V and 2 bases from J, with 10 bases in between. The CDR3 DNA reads TGCAGCGTCCGGACACCAAACACTGAAGCTTTCTTT. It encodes CSVRTPNTEAFF.

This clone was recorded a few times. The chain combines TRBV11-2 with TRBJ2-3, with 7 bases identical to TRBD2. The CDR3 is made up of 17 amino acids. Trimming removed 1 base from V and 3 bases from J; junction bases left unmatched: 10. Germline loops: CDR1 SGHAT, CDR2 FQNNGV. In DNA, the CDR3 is TGTGCCAGCAGCTTAGCGCTGGGGGGAGCGGGGACAGATACGCAGTATTTT. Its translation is CASSLALGGAGTDTQYF.

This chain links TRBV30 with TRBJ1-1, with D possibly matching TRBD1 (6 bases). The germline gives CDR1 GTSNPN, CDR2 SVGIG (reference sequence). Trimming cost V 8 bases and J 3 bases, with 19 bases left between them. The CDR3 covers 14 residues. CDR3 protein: CARVGGPPHTEAFF. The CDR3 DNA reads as TGTGCCCGAGTGGGGGGGCCCCCTCACACTGAAGCTTTCTTT.

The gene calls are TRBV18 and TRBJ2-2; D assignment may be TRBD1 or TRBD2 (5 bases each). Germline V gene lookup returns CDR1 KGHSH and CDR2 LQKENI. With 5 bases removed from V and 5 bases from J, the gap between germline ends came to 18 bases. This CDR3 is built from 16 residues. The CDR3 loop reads CASSDRDRRTTGELFF. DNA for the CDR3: TGTGCCAGCTCAGATCGGGACCGCCGGACGACCGGGGAGCTGTTTTTT.

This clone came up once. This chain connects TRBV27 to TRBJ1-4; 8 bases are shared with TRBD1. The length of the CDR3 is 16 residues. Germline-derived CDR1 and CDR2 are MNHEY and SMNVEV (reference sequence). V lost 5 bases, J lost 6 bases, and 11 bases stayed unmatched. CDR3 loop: CASSPAPDRVDEKLFF. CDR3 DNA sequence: TGTGCCAGCAGTCCTGCCCCGGACAGGGTCGATGAAAAACTGTTTTTT.

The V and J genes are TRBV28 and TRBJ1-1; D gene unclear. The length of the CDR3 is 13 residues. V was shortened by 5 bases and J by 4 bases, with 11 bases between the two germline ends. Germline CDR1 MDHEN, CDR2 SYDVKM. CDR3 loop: CASSPHQITEAFF. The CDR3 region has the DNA TGTGCCAGCAGTCCACATCAGATCACTGAAGCTTTCTTT.

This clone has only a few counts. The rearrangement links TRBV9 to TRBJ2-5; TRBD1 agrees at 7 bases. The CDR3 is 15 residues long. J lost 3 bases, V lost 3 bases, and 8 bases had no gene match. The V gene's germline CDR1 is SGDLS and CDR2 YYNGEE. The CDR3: CASSARGGIEETQYF. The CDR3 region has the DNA TGTGCCAGCAGCGCCCGAGGGGGCATAGAAGAGACCCAGTACTTC.

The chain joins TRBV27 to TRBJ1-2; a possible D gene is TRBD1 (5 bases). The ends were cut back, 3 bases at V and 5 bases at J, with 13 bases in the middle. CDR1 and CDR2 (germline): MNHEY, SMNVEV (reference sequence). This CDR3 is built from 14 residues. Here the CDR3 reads CASSFTGGSYGYTF. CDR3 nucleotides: TGTGCCAGCAGTTTCACAGGCGGTAGTTATGGCTACACCTTC.

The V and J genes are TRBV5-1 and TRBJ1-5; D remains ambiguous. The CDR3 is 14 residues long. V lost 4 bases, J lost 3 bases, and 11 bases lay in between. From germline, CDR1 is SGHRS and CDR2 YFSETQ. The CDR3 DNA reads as TGCGCCAGCAGCACGGACGGGTACAATCAGCCCCAGCATTTT. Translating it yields CASSTDGYNQPQHF.

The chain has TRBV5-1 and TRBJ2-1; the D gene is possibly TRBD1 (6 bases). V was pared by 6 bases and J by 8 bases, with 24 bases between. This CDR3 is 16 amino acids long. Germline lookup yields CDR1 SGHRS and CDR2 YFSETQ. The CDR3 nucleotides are TGCGCCAGCACTACCACCGGGACACCTGTCGTTGATGAGCAGTTCTTC. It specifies CASTTTGTPVVDEQFF.

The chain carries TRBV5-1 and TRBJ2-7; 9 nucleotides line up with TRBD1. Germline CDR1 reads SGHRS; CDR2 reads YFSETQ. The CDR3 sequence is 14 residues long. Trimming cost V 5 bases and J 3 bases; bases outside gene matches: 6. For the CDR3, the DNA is TGCGCCAGCAGTAGAGGGACAGGGAGCTACGAGCAGTACTTC. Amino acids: CASSRGTGSYEQYF. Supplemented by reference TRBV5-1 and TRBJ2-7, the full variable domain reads KAGVTQTPRYLIKTRGQQVTLSCSPISGHRSVSWYQQTPGQGLQFLFEYFSETQRNKGNFPGRFSGRQFSNSRSEMNVSTLELGDSALYLCASSRGTGSYEQYFGPGTRLTVT.

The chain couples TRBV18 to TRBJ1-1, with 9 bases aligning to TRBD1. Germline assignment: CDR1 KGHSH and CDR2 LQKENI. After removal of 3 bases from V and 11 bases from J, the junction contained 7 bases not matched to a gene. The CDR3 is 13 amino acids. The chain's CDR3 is CASSPGTGPWAFF. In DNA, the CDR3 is TGTGCCAGCTCACCCGGGACAGGGCCTTGGGCTTTCTTT.

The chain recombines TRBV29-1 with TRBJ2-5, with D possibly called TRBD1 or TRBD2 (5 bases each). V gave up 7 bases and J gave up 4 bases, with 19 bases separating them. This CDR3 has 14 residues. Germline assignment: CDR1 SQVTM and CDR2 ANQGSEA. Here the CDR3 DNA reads TGCAGCGCCGGGCTGGGGGACCCTCGAGAGACCCAGTACTTC. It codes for CSAGLGDPRETQYF.

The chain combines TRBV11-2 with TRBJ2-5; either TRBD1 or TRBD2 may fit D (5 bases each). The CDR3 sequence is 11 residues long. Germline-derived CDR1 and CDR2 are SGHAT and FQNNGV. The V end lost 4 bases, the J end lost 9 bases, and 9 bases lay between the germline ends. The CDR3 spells CASSSRGAQYF. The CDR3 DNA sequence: TGTGCCAGCAGCTCCCGGGGCGCCCAGTACTTC.

The CDR3 region is CASSHERGTEVDTQYF. In DNA, the CDR3 is TGCGCCAGCAGCCATGAACGAGGGACGGAGGTCGATACGCAGTATTTT. This sequence joins TRBV4-3 and TRBJ2-3; D possibly matches TRBD1 or TRBD2 (5 bases each). The CDR3 consists of 16 residues. The V end lost 3 bases, the J end lost 6 bases, and 19 bases lay between the germline ends. Germline CDR1 reads LGHNA; CDR2 reads YSLEER.

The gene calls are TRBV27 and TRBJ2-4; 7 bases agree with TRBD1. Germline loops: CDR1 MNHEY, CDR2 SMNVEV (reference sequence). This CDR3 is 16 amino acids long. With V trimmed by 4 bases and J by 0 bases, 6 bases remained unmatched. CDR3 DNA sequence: TGTGCCAGCAGTTCACACAGGGGAATAGCCAAAAACATTCAGTACTTC. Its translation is CASSSHRGIAKNIQYF.

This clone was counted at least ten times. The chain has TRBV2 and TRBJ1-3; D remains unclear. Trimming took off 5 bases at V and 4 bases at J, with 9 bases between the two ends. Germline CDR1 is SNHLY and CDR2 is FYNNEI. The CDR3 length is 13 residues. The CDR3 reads CASSYLQGNTIYF. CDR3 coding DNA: TGTGCCAGCAGTTACCTTCAGGGAAACACCATATATTTT.